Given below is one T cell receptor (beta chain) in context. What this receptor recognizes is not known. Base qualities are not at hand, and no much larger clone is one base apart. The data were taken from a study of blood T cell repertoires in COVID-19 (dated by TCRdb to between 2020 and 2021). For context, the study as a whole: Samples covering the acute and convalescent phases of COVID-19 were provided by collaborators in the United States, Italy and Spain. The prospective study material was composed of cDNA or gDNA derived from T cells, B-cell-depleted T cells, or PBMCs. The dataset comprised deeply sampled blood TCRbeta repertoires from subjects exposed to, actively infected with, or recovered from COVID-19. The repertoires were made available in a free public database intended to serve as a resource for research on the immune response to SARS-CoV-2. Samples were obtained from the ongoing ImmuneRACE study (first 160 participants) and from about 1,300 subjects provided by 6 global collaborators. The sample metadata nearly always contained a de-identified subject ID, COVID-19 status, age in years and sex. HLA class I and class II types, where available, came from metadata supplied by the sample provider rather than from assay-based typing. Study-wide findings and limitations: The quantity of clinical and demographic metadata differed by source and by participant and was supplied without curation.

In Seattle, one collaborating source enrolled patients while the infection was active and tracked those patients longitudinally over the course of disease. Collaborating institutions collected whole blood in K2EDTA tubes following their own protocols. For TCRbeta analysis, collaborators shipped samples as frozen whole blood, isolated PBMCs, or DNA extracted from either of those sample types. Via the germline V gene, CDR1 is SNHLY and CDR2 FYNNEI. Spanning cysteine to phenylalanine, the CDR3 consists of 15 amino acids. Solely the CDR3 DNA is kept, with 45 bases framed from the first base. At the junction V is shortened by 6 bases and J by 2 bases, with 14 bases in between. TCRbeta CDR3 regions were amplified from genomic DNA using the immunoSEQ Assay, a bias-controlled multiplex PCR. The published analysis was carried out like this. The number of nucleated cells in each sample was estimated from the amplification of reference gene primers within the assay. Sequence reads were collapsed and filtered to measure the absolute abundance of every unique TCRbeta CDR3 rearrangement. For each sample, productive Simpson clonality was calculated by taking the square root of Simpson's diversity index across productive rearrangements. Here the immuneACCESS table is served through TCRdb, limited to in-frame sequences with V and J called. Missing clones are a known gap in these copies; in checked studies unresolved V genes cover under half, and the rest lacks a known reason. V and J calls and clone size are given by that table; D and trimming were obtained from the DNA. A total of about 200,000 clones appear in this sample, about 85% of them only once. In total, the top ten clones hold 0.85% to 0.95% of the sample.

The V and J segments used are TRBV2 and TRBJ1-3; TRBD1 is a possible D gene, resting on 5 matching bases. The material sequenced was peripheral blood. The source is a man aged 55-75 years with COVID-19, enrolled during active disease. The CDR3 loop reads CASSAVVGAGNTIYF. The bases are TGTGCCAGCAGCGCTGTCGTAGGGGCTGGAAACACCATATATTTT.